These T cell receptor beta chains were read from a single sample in a study of blood T cell repertoires in COVID-19. Sequencing was performed with immunoSEQ multiplex PCR; in TCRdb, only in-frame clones are kept and a portion is missing. The sample lists around 90,000 clones; just over 85% were seen once. The sequenced material came from peripheral blood. The receptors stem from a man in his fifties or sixties with COVID-19, enrolled during active disease. The CDR3 runs from the conserved cysteine through the conserved F or W. D genes are given only for firm matches. Size is omitted from some rows. Given values are once, few, many or a class for expanded clones.

v_gene	j_gene	d_gene	abundance	CDR3nt	CDR3aa
TRBV27	TRBJ1-5	TRBD1	NA	TGTGCCAGCAGTCGGGACAGGGGGCTCGATCAGCCCCAGCATTTT	CASSRDRGLDQPQHF
TRBV5-1	TRBJ1-2	TRBD1	NA	TGCGCCAGCGGCCAGGGGGACAGGGCAGAGGGCTACACCTTC	CASGQGDRAEGYTF
TRBV28	TRBJ1-5	TRBD1	NA	TGTGCCAGCACGGACAGGGTAAGGCCCCAGCATTTT	CASTDRVRPQHF
TRBV6-6	TRBJ1-4	TRBD1	NA	TGTGCCAGCAGAGAACAGGGGACTAATGAAAAACTGTTTTTT	CASREQGTNEKLFF
TRBV5-1	TRBJ2-1	NA	NA	TGCGCCAGCAGCTTGTCAGGGAATGAGCAGTTCTTC	CASSLSGNEQFF
TRBV19	TRBJ2-2	TRBD1	once	TGTGCCAGCCCCCCTAACCGATCGGGACAGGGGGAGCGGAACACCGGGGAGCTGTTTTTT	CASPPNRSGQGERNTGELFF
TRBV5-5	TRBJ2-6	NA	NA	TGTGCCAGCAGCTTGGGAGGCTTCTCTGGGGCCAACGTCCTGACTTTC	CASSLGGFSGANVLTF
TRBV19	TRBJ1-5	NA	NA	TGTGCCAGTAGTAACGGGTTGAGGCCCCAGCATTTT	CASSNGLRPQHF
TRBV19	TRBJ2-3	NA	NA	TGTGCCAGTAGTTTCCAGGGTACAGATACGCAGTATTTT	CASSFQGTDTQYF
TRBV25-1	TRBJ1-3	NA	NA	TGTGCCAGCAGTGAATTAGGAGAATCTGGAAACACCATATATTTT	CASSELGESGNTIYF
TRBV27	TRBJ2-1	TRBD1	once	TGTGCCAGCAGTTTGAGTGTTTGGGGACAGGGAGGGGTAAGCTCCTACAATGAGCAGTTCTTC	CASSLSVWGQGGVSSYNEQFF
TRBV29-1	TRBJ1-2	TRBD1	NA	TGCAGCGTTGAACCTTTGACAGGGGCTGGCTACACCTTC	CSVEPLTGAGYTF
TRBV7-2	TRBJ2-7	TRBD1	NA	TGTGCCAGCAGCTTATTCCCAGGGGGCTCCTACGAGCAGTACTTC	CASSLFPGGSYEQYF
TRBV11-1	TRBJ2-7	TRBD1	NA	TGTGCCAGCAGCCCGGACAGGGCGGAGCAGTACTTC	CASSPDRAEQYF
TRBV7-3	TRBJ1-1	TRBD1	NA	TGTGCCAGCAGCCCCGGACAGGGTCAAGCTTTCTTT	CASSPGQGQAFF
TRBV6-1	TRBJ1-5	TRBD1	NA	TGTGCCAGCAGTGTAGGGACAGGGCCCTTTAGCAATCAGCCCCAGCATTTT	CASSVGTGPFSNQPQHF
TRBV9	TRBJ2-7	NA	NA	TGTGCCAGCAGCGTAGGGCAGGGAGGTACCTACGAGCAGTACTTC	CASSVGQGGTYEQYF
TRBV19	TRBJ1-2	NA	NA	TGTGCCAGTAGTCCTAGTCGGGGTTATGGCTACACCTTC	CASSPSRGYGYTF
TRBV7-9	TRBJ1-2	TRBD1	NA	TGTGCCAGCAGCTTTTCGGGGACAGACGGCTACACCTTC	CASSFSGTDGYTF
TRBV6-2/TRBV6-3	TRBJ1-5	NA	NA	TGTGCCAGCAGTTACTCGAGGGTCGGACAGCTCAATCAGCCCCAGCATTTT	CASSYSRVGQLNQPQHF
TRBV10-2	TRBJ1-3	NA	NA	TGCGCCAGCATGGAGGGACCGAGCTCTGGAAACACCATATATTTT	CASMEGPSSGNTIYF
TRBV2	TRBJ1-6	NA	NA	TGTGCCAGCAACACAGAGAAAGATTCACCCCTCCACTTT	CASNTEKDSPLHF